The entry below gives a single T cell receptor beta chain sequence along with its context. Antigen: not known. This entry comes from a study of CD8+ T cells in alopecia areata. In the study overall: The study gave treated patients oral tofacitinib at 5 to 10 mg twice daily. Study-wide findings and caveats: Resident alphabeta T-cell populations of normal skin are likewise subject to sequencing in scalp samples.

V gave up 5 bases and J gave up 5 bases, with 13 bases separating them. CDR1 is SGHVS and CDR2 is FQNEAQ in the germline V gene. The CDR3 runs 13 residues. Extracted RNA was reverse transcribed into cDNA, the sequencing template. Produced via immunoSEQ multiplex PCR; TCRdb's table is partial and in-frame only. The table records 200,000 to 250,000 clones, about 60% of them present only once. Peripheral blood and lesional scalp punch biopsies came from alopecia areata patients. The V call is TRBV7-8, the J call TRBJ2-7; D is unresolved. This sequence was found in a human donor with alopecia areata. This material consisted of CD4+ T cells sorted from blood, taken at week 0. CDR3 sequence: CASSPQPTNEQYF. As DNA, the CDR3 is TGTGCCAGCAGCCCCCAGCCCACCAACGAGCAGTACTTC. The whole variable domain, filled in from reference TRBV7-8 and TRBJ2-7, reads GAGVSQSPRYKVAKRGQDVALRCDPISGHVSLFWYQQALGQGPEFLTYFQNEAQLDKSGLPSDRFFAERPEGSVSTLKIQRTQQEDSAVYLCASSPQPTNEQYFGPGTRLTVT.